This T cell receptor (beta chain) was retrieved from a study of cytomegalovirus exposure and HLA in healthy donors. Primers for the PCR totalled 60 Vbeta and 13 Jbeta. Method: immunoSEQ multiplex PCR; TCRdb's copy keeps in-frame clones and lacks some. The sample comprises tens of thousands of clones, 75% to 85% of which are singletons, and roughly 5.6% rests with the top ten. In germline, CDR1 is MNHNS, CDR2 SASEGT. The CDR3 consists of 15 residues. Trimming took 2 bases from V and 7 from J; bases not matched to a gene: 8. This chain joins TRBV6-1 and TRBJ2-5, with TRBD1 matching 9 bases. The sequence was obtained from a male donor in good health and CMV-seronegative. Sequenced material: PBMCs. The CDR3 sequence: CASSERTGAVATQYF. For the CDR3, the DNA is TGTGCCAGCAGTGAACGGACAGGGGCGGTGGCGACCCAGTACTTC.